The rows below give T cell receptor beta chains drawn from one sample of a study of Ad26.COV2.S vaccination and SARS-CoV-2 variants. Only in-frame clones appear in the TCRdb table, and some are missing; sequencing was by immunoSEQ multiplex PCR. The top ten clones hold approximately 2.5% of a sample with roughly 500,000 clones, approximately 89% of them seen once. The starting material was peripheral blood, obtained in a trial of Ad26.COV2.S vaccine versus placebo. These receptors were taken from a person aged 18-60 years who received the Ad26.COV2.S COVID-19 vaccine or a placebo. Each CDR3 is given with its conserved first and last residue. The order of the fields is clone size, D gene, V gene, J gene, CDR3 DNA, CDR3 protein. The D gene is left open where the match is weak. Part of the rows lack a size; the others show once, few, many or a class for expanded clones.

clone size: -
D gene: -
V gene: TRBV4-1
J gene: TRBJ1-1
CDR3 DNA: TGCGCCAGCAGCCAACCTTACAGGAACACTGAAGCTTTCTTT
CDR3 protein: CASSQPYRNTEAFF

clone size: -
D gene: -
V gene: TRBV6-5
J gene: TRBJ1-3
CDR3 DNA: TGTGCCAGCTCCAGGGACGATGGAAACACCATATATTTT
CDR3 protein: CASSRDDGNTIYF

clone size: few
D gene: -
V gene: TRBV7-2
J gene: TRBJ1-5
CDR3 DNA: TGTGCCAGCAGCTTGGAACAGGCGAATCAGCCCCAGCATTTT
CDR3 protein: CASSLEQANQPQHF

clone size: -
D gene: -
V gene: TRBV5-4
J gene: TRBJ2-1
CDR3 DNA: TGTGCCAGCAGCTCACGGGTGGGTTTCAATGAGCAGTTCTTC
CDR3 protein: CASSSRVGFNEQFF

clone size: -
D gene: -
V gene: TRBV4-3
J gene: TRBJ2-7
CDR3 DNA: TGCGCCAGCAGCCACCATGGCCAGGGCTACGAGCAGTACTTC
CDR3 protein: CASSHHGQGYEQYF

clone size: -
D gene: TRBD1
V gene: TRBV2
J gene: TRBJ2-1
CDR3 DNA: TGTGCCAGCAGCCGGGACAGGTACAATGAGCAGTTCTTC
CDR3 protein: CASSRDRYNEQFF

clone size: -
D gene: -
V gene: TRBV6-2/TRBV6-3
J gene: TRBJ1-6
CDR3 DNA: TGTGCCAGCAGTTACCTGGAACTTACCACCTCACCCCTCCACTTT
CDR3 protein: CASSYLELTTSPLHF

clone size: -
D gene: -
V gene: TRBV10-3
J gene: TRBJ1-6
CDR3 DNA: TGTGCCATCAGCGACCTATGGGAGTCACCCCTCCACTTT
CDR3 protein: CAISDLWESPLHF

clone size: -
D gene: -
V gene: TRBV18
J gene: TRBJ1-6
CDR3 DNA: TGTGCCAGCTCACCCAACCGTAACAGCGCCCATTCACCCCTCCACTTT
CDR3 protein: CASSPNRNSAHSPLHF

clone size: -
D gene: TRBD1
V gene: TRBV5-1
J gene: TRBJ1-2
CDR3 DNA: TGCGCCAGCAGCTTGGCAGGGGGCGACAGCTATGGCTACACCTTC
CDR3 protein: CASSLAGGDSYGYTF

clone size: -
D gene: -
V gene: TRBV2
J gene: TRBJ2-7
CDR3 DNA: TGTGCCATCCTATCATGGGGGGCTTCCTACGAGCAGTACTTC
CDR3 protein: CAILSWGASYEQYF

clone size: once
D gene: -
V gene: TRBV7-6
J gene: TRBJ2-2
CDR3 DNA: TGTGCCAGCAGCTTATTCTCACCGCAGAACACCGGGGAGCTGTTTTTT
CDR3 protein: CASSLFSPQNTGELFF

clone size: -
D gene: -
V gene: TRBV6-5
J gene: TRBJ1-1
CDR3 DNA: TGTGCCAGCAGTTACGGCCTCAGGGGAGTGAACACTGAAGCTTTCTTT
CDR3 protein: CASSYGLRGVNTEAFF

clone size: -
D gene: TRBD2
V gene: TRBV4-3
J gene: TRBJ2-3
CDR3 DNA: TGCGCCAGCAGCCAAGGAGCGGGAGGCCACACAGATACGCAGTATTTT
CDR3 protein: CASSQGAGGHTDTQYF

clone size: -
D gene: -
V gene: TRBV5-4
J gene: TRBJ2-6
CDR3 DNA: TGTGCCAGCAGCTTCGACGGTAACTCTGGGGCCAACGTCCTGACTTTC
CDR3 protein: CASSFDGNSGANVLTF

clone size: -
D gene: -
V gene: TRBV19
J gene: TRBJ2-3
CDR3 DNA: TGTGCCAGTAGTATTTCCCCTGCGCGTAGCACAGATACGCAGTATTTT
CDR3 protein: CASSISPARSTDTQYF

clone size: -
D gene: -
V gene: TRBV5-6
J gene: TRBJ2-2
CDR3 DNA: TGTGCCAGCAGCTTGAGTCCGACAGGTCTAAACACCGGGGAGCTGTTTTTT
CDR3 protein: CASSLSPTGLNTGELFF

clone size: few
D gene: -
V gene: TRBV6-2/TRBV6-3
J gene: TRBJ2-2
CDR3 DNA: TGTGCCAGCAGCTTGTCTGACACCGGGGAGCTGTTTTTT
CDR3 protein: CASSLSDTGELFF

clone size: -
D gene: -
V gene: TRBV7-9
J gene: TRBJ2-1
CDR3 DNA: TGTGCCAGCAGTCCTCAGGGAGGTGAGCAGTTCTTC
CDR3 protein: CASSPQGGEQFF

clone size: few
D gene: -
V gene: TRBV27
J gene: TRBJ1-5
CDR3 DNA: TGTGCCAGCATCCGTAATCAGCCCCAGCATTTT
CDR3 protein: CASIRNQPQHF

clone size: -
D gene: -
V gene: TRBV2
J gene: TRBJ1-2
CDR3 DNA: TGTGCCAGCAGTACCGGGTTTGGCTACACCTTC
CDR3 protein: CASSTGFGYTF

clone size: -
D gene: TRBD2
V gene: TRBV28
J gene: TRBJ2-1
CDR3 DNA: TGTGCCAGCAGTCAACTAGCGGACTACAATGAGCAGTTCTTC
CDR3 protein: CASSQLADYNEQFF

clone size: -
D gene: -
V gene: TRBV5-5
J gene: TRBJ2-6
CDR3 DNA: TGTGCCAGCAGCCTTACCCCGGTGGGTGGGGCCAACGTCCTGACTTTC
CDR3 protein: CASSLTPVGGANVLTF

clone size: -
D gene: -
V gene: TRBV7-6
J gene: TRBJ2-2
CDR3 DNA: TGTGCCAGCAGCTTAGGCCAGTATAGTCGCACCGGGGAGCTGTTTTTT
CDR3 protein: CASSLGQYSRTGELFF

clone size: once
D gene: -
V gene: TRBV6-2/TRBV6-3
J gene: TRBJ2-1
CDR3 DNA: TGTGCCAGCAGCCCGGAAGACCGGGACTCGGGGGAGCAGTTCTTC
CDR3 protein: CASSPEDRDSGEQFF